This TCR beta chain comes out of a study of HIV-infected patients and healthy controls (dated 2014 in TCRdb). Background for the entire study: After three months of therapy, CD4 counts in 14 of 16 patients increased to a modest but significant degree while remaining below normal ranges. Viral load became undetectable in 11 of 16 patients by the second bleed and in all patients after a further year of therapy. The study asked whether deep sequencing of the TCR repertoire from small blood samples of HIV patients could detect immune perturbation and reconstitution. No consistent shift in CD8 counts was seen during early therapy, whereas a slight rise was seen in the CD4:CD8 ratio. Relative to controls, total CDR3 counts per chain did not differ significantly, and patients lacked overall T-cell lymphocytopenia. Study-wide findings and limitations: Pairing of alpha and beta chains was not determined in the samples. More CDR3s were shared between individuals among healthy controls than among HIV+ patients, as measured by Jaccard index and by the count of highly shared sequences. Oligoclonality may be reflected in the significantly higher mean Gini indices of HIV-infected repertoires compared with controls. Unequal numbers of distinct sequences between patients and controls complicated comparisons, and size-matching overweighted rare events from HIV-infected data. The study did not determine donor HLA types. Compared with controls, HIV-infected patients showed significantly different mean usage of eight alpha and eight beta V genes. The observed differences in diversity could not be explained by the slight differences in age and sex profiles between the study cohorts. Healthy control repertoires showed roughly threefold more distinct CDR3s and higher Shannon diversity than untreated HIV+ repertoires. Using whole blood restricted sequencing depth and prevented separating the dynamics of distinct T-cell subpopulations. During therapy, HIV-associated CDR3s significantly decreased in frequency, while CMV-associated CDR3s did not change significantly, though most became more frequent. Alpha-chain CDR3s from MAIT cells occurred at high frequency in healthy controls but were severely depleted in HIV+ repertoires. A major limit on how widely the findings apply, in the view of the authors, was that only sixteen HIV-infected individuals were processed. Size-matched repertoire data did not replicate the apparent post-therapy recovery of the Gini index in HIV-infected patients.

This clonotype was found a few times. There is no known antigen for this receptor. No per-base quality is available; no much larger clone lies one base away. Whole blood was used without cell fractionation, so all unsorted peripheral T cells were reflected in the repertoire. For RNA extraction, an approximately 2.5 ml sample of peripheral blood was drawn into Tempus tubes. HIV-infected adults not yet given antiretroviral therapy and scheduled to start treatment were recruited, and the first sixteen eligible patients underwent processing. Patients with febrile or AIDS-related illness, tumors, hepatitis B or C coinfection, immunomodulatory therapy, recent vaccination or treatment interruptions were excluded from enrollment. Residual genomic DNA was removed with the TURBO-DNase kit and globin mRNA was depleted with GLOBINclear. Pretreatment blood was drawn from HIV-infected patients immediately prior to the initiation of antiretroviral therapy.

Reverse transcription of 400 to 650 ng RNA was performed with SuperScript III using primers directed against the alpha and beta constant regions. Separate alpha and beta chain libraries were made by chain-specific third strand synthesis with multiplexing indices. The protocol used a single primer pair to amplify all rearrangements within a chain, which avoided primer bias, and attached molecular barcodes to each cDNA molecule. The SP2 sequencing primer site and a random hexamer were carried on a 5' RACE adapter, to which purified cDNA was joined by T4 RNA Ligase 1. The authors primed second strand synthesis from the SP2 site with Phusion polymerase and used slow temperature ramps to favor optimal annealing. Joined together, two random hexamer sequences that had both been added before amplification formed the 12-nucleotide barcode of each molecule. P5 and P7 adapter elements plus a second index were added in a short first PCR, which was followed by an approximately 20-cycle amplification PCR with P5s and P7 primers. The libraries went through 27 PCR cycles in total, were quantified on a Qubit, were sized on a Bioanalyzer, and were diluted to around 4 nM. Sequencing of the normalized libraries was performed on an Illumina MiSeq with 2 x 250 paired-end kits. Reverse transcription reactions underwent purification over MinElute columns, with elution into about 9.9 ul Tris-Cl. A 1:1 ratio of AMPure XP beads was used to clean the adapter ligations after they had run for around 25 hours at 16 degrees C. The published analysis was carried out like this. A modified Decombinator that output V, J, insert and barcode information was used to process the demultiplexed FASTQ files. Sequences that shared a barcode but differed from the dominant sequence were discarded as errors, and original cDNA molecules were estimated by counting barcodes clustered at Levenshtein distance 3. For downstream analyses, the R packages ineq, vegan, igraph and RCytoscape were used, along with IMGT nomenclature and CDR3 definitions. To avoid skew from clonal expansion, each TCR was counted once, and V gene usage was computed over distinct sequences. Similarity networks connected unique CDR3 amino acid sequences within a donor whenever two sequences differed by a single Levenshtein edit. Published HIV-specific CDR3s (around 85 alpha, several hundred beta) and CMV-specific CDR3s (around twelve alpha, a few hundred beta) were assembled and queried against the repertoires. Random subsampling to size-matched repertoires demonstrated that the decreased diversity in patients did not result from their lower sequence numbers. TCRdb trimmed public reads at Q25 via fastp, called clones via MiXCR and kept in-frame beta chains. Every CDR3 protein is listed once, alongside the most common genes and DNA of its rows. TCRdb assigned the V and J calls; the authors' analysis was not used. The sample profile shows roughly 3,500 distinct CDR3 sequences; 20% to 25% of them were found once. In total, the top ten clones hold 25% to 35% of the sample.

CDR1 and CDR2 are drawn from the germline V gene: LGHNA, YNFKEQ. Counted from cysteine to phenylalanine, this CDR3 has 17 amino acids. Of all the DNA, just the CDR3 is kept, 51 bases in frame from base 1. Trimmed from V: 3 bases; trimmed from J: 4 bases; junction bases lacking a gene match: 9. This TCR derives from an adult with HIV infection. The chain uses TRBV4-2 and TRBJ2-7; 13 central nucleotides agree with TRBD2. Source: blood, taken before antiretroviral therapy. The DNA reads TGTGCCAGCAGCCAGGGCCCCGGACTAGCGGGGGTTTACGAGCAGTACTTC. Its protein reads: CASSQGPGLAGVYEQYF.